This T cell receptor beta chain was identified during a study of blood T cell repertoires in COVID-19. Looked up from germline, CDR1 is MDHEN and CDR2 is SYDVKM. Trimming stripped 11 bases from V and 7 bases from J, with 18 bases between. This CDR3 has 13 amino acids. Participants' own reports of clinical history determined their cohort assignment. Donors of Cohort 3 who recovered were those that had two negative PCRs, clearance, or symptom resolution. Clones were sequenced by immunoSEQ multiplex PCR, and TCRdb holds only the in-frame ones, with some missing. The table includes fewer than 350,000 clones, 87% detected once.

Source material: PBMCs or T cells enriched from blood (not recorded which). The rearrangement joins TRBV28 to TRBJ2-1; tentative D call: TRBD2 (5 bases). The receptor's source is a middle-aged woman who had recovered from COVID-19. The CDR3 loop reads CAYRDQKKNEQFF. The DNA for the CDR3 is TGTGCCTACCGGGATCAAAAGAAGAATGAGCAGTTCTTC. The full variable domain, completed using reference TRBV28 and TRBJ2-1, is DVKVTQSSRYLVKRTGEKVFLECVQDMDHENMFWYRQDPGLGLRLIYFSYDVKMKEKGDIPEGYSVSREKKERFSLILESASTNQTSMYLCAYRDQKKNEQFFGPGTRLTVL.